The sequence of this TCR beta chain was determined in a study of immune heterogeneity within non-small cell lung tumors. The V gene's germline CDR1 is DFQATT and CDR2 SNEGSKA (reference sequence). The CDR3 contains 16 residues. Multiplex PCR amplified the TCR beta CDR3 region. Its first round ran for nine to eleven cycles with 32 V and 13 J primers. From the multiplex PCR reads, TCRdb called clonotypes with MiXCR, one entry per CDR3 protein. The sample shows 14,000 to 15,000 distinct CDR3 sequences, around 28% of them seen only once. On this clonotype: Just one base apart from a much larger clone, this may be a read error.

The template for each sample was 600 to 650 ng of genomic DNA, which had been extracted from bulk tumor tissue. Primary tumors were biopsied several times each, far apart, intraoperatively. Patients had untreated, newly diagnosed non-small cell lung cancer and underwent curative surgery. The sequencing sample was made of lung tumor tissue. The clonotype was recovered from a man between 40 and 49 years old with non-small cell lung cancer. The V call is TRBV20-1, the J call TRBJ2-1; 14 positions agree with TRBD2. The CDR3 bases are TGCGGTGCTAGACAGACTAGCGGGAGGGTTTACAATGAGCAGTTCTTC. The encoded protein is CGARQTSGRVYNEQFF.